This T cell receptor (beta chain) came from a study of blood T cell repertoires in COVID-19. Turning to the study itself: Spain, Italy and the United States supplied samples that represented acute and convalescent COVID-19. In each case, the material was cDNA or gDNA derived from T cells, B-cell-depleted T cells, or PBMCs.

The germline V and J ends were trimmed by 2 bases and 1 base, with 12 bases remaining between them. The V gene's germline CDR1 is MNHNS and CDR2 SASEGT. The CDR3 contains 16 residues. Under the authors' procedure: Scientists estimated how many nucleated cells there were by amplifying reference gene primers. Libraries were prepared by immunoSEQ multiplex PCR; TCRdb keeps only in-frame clonotypes and omits some of them. That table supplies the V and J calls and clone size; D and trimming were determined from the DNA. The profile covers roughly 130,000 clones, with about 87% appearing a single time and approximately 4% taken by the ten largest.

V is TRBV6-1 and J is TRBJ1-3; D is unresolved. Material: peripheral blood. The sequence came from a woman in her sixties with acute or convalescent COVID-19. CDR3 in amino acids: CASSEIVGVSGNTIYF. The CDR3 nucleotides are TGTGCCAGCAGTGAAATTGTAGGAGTTTCTGGAAACACCATATATTTT.